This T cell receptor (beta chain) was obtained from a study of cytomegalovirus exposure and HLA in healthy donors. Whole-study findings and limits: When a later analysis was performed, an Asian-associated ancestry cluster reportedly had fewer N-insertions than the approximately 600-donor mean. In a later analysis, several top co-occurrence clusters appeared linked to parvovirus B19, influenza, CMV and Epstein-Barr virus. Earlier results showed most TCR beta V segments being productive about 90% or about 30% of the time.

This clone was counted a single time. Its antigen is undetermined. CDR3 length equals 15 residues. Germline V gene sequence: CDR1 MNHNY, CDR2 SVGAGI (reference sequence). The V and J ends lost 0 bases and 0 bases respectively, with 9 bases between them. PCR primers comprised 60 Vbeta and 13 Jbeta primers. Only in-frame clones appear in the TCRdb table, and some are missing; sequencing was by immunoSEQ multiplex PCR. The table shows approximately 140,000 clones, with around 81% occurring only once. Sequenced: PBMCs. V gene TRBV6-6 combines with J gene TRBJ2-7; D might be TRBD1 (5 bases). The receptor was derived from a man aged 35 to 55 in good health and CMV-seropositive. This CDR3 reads CASSYSRQISYEQYF. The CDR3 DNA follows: TGTGCCAGCAGTTACTCGCGACAGATCTCCTACGAGCAGTACTTC.